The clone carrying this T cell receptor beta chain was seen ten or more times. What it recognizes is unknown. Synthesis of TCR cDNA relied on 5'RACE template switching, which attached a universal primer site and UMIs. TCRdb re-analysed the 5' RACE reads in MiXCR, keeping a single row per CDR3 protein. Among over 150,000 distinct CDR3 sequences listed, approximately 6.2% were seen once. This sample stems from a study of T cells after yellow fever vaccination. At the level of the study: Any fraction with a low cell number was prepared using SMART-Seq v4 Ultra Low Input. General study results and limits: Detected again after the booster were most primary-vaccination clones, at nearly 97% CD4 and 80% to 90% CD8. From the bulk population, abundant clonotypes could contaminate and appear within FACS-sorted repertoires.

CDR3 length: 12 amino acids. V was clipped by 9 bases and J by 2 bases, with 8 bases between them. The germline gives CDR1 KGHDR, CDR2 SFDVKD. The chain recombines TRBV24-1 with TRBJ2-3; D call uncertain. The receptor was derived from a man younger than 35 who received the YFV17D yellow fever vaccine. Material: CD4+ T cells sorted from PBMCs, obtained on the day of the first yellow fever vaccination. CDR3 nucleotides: TGTGCCACCGCTACGCACACAGATACGCAGTATTTT. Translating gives CATATHTDTQYF.